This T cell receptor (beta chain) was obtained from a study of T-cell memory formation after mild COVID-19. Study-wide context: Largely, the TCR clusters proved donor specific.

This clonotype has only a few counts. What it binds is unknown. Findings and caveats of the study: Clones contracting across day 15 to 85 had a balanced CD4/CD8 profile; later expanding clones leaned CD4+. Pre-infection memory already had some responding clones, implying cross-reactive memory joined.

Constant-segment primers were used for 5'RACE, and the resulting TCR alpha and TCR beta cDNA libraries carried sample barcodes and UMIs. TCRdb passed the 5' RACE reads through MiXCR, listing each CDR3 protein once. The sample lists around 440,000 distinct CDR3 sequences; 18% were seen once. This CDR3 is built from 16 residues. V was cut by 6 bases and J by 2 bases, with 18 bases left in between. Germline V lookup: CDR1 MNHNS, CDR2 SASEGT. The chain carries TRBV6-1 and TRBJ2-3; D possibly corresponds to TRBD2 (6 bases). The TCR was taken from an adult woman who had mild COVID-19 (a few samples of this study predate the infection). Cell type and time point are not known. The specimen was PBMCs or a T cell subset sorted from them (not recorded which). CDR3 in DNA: TGTGCCAGCAGGGCGGGGCACAGATCACTCACAGATACGCAGTATTTT. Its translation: CASRAGHRSLTDTQYF.